The 30 T cell receptor beta chains given below trace back to one sample, sequenced in a study of CD8 T cells in Susac syndrome. RNA totalling roughly 0.45 to 1 ug underwent reverse transcription with random hexamers. Using its own MiXCR run on the immunoSEQ multiplex PCR reads, TCRdb lists one record per CDR3 protein. The top ten hold approximately 0.094% of the sample, which has about 240,000 distinct CDR3 sequences, approximately 95% seen once. The sample taken for sequencing was CD4+ T cells from PBMCs. Source of these receptors: a human donor with Susac syndrome.

The chain employs TRBV24-1 and TRBJ2-7; 8 bases map to TRBD2. Trimming removed 9 bases from V and 5 bases from J; junction bases left unmatched: 8. The V gene's germline CDR1 is KGHDR and CDR2 SFDVKD. There are 13 residues in the CDR3. The CDR3 region has the DNA TGTGCCACCGGAAGCGGGAGCGTGGACGAGCAGTACTTC. Translation: CATGSGSVDEQYF.

The V and J genes are TRBV5-1 and TRBJ1-2, with unresolved D. Germline lookup yields CDR1 SGHRS and CDR2 YFSETQ. The CDR3 contains 13 residues. V dropped 4 bases and J dropped 4 bases, with 11 bases sitting between them. The CDR3 region is CASSRTLGYGYTF. CDR3 DNA sequence: TGCGCCAGCAGCCGGACGCTAGGCTATGGCTACACCTTC.

The CDR3 DNA reads as TGTGCCAGCAGCCCTGGGGGGATTTCGGAGACCCAGTACTTC. The encoded protein is CASSPGGISETQYF. This rearrangement joins TRBV5-4 to TRBJ2-5, with D maybe TRBD2 (6 bases). Germline CDR1 SGHNT, CDR2 YYREEE (reference sequence). V dropped 4 bases and J dropped 5 bases, with 15 bases sitting between them. This CDR3 contains 14 residues.

V usage is TRBV19 and J usage is TRBJ1-2, with TRBD1 as a possible D gene (5 bases). Germline V CDR1 and CDR2: LNHDA, SQIVND (reference sequence). The CDR3 is made up of 15 amino acids. V was cut by 4 bases and J by 3 bases, with 15 bases left in between. The DNA for the CDR3 is TGTGCCAGTAGTAGGGACTCAAGGCTTTACTATGGCTACACCTTC. Protein product: CASSRDSRLYYGYTF. Variable domain in full (rest from reference TRBV19 and TRBJ1-2): DGGITQSPKYLFRKEGQNVTLSCEQNLNHDAMYWYRQDPGQGLRLIYYSQIVNDFQKGDIAEGYSVSREKKESFPLTVTSAQKNPTAFYLCASSRDSRLYYGYTFGSGTRLTVV.

This sequence joins TRBV28 and TRBJ2-5, with unresolved D. CDR1 and CDR2 (germline): MDHEN, SYDVKM. V was cut by 10 bases and J by 5 bases, with 8 bases left in between. CDR3 size: 10 residues. The DNA of the CDR3 is TGTGCCACTACGATGGAGACCCAGTACTTC. Its translation is CATTMETQYF.

This clonotype was detected once. The junction and the germline gene differ at one end; a read error may be behind it. The chain joins TRBV20-1 to TRBJ2-7, with D unclear. Germline CDR1 reads DFQATT; CDR2 reads SNEGSKA (reference sequence). The CDR3 covers 13 residues. This CDR3 is CSARGRVSNEQYF. The CDR3 nucleotides are TGCAGTGCTAGAGGCCGGGTCTCCAACGAGCAGTACTTC.

The chain couples TRBV6-6 to TRBJ2-5, with D possibly matching TRBD2 (9 bases). Germline CDR1 is MNHNY and CDR2 is SVGAGI (reference sequence). The V gene lost 6 bases and the J gene lost 5 bases, with 22 bases spanning the gap. There are 16 residues in the CDR3. CDR3 in DNA: TGTGCCAGCAGCCCAGGGGGCGGGAGGGCCGTGGAGACCCAGTACTTC. Amino acids: CASSPGGGRAVETQYF.

CDR3 bases: TGTGCCAGCAGCAATATTGGAAGGGGGAGCTATGGCTACACCTTC. It codes for CASSNIGRGSYGYTF. The chain combines TRBV12-3 or TRBV12-4 with TRBJ1-2, with D perhaps matching TRBD1 (6 bases). V shed 6 bases and J shed 4 bases, with 18 bases lying between them. The CDR3 length is 15 residues.

This chain links TRBV5-1 with TRBJ1-4; TRBD1 aligns across 8 bases. Germline V gene sequence: CDR1 SGHRS, CDR2 YFSETQ. Trimming took 3 bases from V and 4 from J; bases not matched to a gene: 2. The CDR3 extends over 14 amino acids. The chain's CDR3 is CASSSGQGNEKLFF. CDR3 nucleotide sequence: TGCGCCAGCAGCTCCGGACAGGGTAATGAAAAACTGTTTTTT.

The chain has TRBV12-3 or TRBV12-4 and TRBJ1-1; TRBD1 might be the D (6 bases). This CDR3 spans 14 amino acids. V was shortened by 6 bases and J by 6 bases, with 17 bases between the two germline ends. The CDR3 DNA reads TGTGCCAGCAGGTTCGGGACAATGAGTGCTGAAGCTTTCTTT. Translated: CASRFGTMSAEAFF.

V is TRBV15 and J is TRBJ2-7, with D perhaps matching TRBD1 or TRBD2 (5 bases each). V was pared by 0 bases and J by 1 base, with 10 bases between. Looked up from germline, CDR1 is LNHNV and CDR2 is YYDKDF (reference sequence). The CDR3 sequence is 15 residues long. In DNA form, the CDR3 reads TGTGCCACCAGCAGAGAAGGGTGGGGGTCCTACGAGCAGTACTTC. This codes for CATSREGWGSYEQYF.

V gene TRBV7-9 combines with J gene TRBJ2-1; 10 bases map to TRBD2. The CDR3 is 16 amino acids. Germline CDR1 reads SEHNR; CDR2 reads FQNEAQ (reference sequence). Trimming at V came to 4 bases and at J to 8 bases, leaving 11 bases not matched to a gene. CDR3 sequence (DNA): TGTGCCAGCAGCTCCCTAGCGGGAGTACCGCGGGATGAGCAGTTCTTC. This sequence encodes CASSSLAGVPRDEQFF.

This clonotype was counted once. The J gene is TRBJ2-3, the V gene TRBV29-1; 8 bases are a match to TRBD2. With 3 bases clipped from V and 3 bases from J, the junction kept 2 bases outside the gene matches. Germline CDR1 reads SQVTM; CDR2 reads ANQGSEA. The CDR3 runs to 13 residues. The CDR3 spells CSVDSGVTDTQYF. Written as DNA, the CDR3 is TGCAGCGTTGATAGCGGGGTTACAGATACGCAGTATTTT.

The chain employs TRBV3-1 and TRBJ2-5; D remains ambiguous. V lost 5 bases and J lost 5, with 12 bases in between. The CDR3 has 13 amino acids. Germline-derived CDR1 and CDR2 are LGHDT and YNNKEL (reference sequence). In DNA form, the CDR3 reads TGTGCCAGCAGCTACGACTTTGCGGAGACCCAGTACTTC. It codes for CASSYDFAETQYF.

The chain links TRBV7-6 to TRBJ1-5; no definite D call. The germline V gene has CDR1 SGHVS and CDR2 FNYEAQ. V lost 4 bases and J 2 bases, leaving 9 bases between the germline ends. This CDR3 region has 14 residues. The CDR3 is CASSSTLGNQPQHF. CDR3 bases: TGTGCCAGCAGCTCGACACTAGGCAATCAGCCCCAGCATTTT. Full variable domain (rest looked up from reference TRBV7-6 and TRBJ1-5): GAGVSQSPRYKVTKRGQDVALRCDPISGHVSLYWYRQALGQGPEFLTYFNYEAQQDKSGLPNDRFSAERPEGSISTLTIQRTEQRDSAMYRCASSSTLGNQPQHFGDGTRLSIL.

The CDR3 region has the DNA TGTGCCAGCAGTCCTCGGACCCTCTACAATGAGCAGTTCTTC. It codes for CASSPRTLYNEQFF. The gene calls are TRBV12-3 or TRBV12-4 and TRBJ2-1; unclear D gene. The CDR3 runs to 14 residues. Trimming left V 5 bases short and J 3 bases short, with 11 bases between.

The gene calls are TRBV27 and TRBJ1-1, with a weak D call TRBD1 (6 bases). Germline CDR1 and CDR2: MNHEY and SMNVEV (reference sequence). This CDR3 comprises 17 residues. V lost 5 bases to trimming and J lost 2 bases, with 21 bases between them. In DNA, the CDR3 is TGTGCCAGCAGTACCCGGCCGCAGGGGTTGTTCAACACTGAAGCTTTCTTT. Protein sequence: CASSTRPQGLFNTEAFF.

This chain links TRBV4-1 with TRBJ1-1; 10 bases match TRBD1. The V gene's germline CDR1 is MGHRA and CDR2 YSYEKL. Germline trimming cut 6 bases from V and 4 bases from J; bases unmatched to any gene: 8. CDR3 length: 15 residues. CDR3 loop: CASRGQGRFGTEAFF. CDR3 nucleotide sequence: TGCGCCAGCAGGGGACAGGGGAGGTTTGGCACTGAAGCTTTCTTT.

CDR3 in DNA: TGCGCCAGCAGTCAATCGGACAGGCACACCGGGGAGCTGTTTTTT. Amino acids: CASSQSDRHTGELFF. The chain links TRBV23-1 to TRBJ2-2; 7 bases agree with TRBD1. TRBV23-1 is marked as an open reading frame, function uncertain. CDR3 length: 15 residues. The J segment lost 3 bases and the V segment lost 0 bases, leaving 1 base of the junction unmatched.

The chain joins TRBV4-2 to TRBJ2-1; 10 positions match TRBD2. CDR3 length equals 17 residues. J was trimmed by 9 bases and V by 3 bases; bases with no gene match: 14. Germline CDR1 reads LGHNA; CDR2 reads YNFKEQ. CDR3 nucleotide sequence: TGTGCCAGCAGCCAGGGGTCCGGGACTAGCGAAGGGGGTGAGCAGTTCTTC. It is translated as CASSQGSGTSEGGEQFF.

The CDR3 is CASSQGLRSGAGELFF. The DNA for the CDR3 is TGCGCCAGCAGCCAAGGATTGAGATCCGGGGCCGGGGAGCTGTTTTTT. The rearrangement links TRBV4-1 to TRBJ2-2; TRBD2 might be the D (5 bases). This CDR3 spans 16 amino acids. The V end was cut by 1 base, the J end by 6 bases, with 15 bases between. Germline values: CDR1 MGHRA, CDR2 YSYEKL.

This chain joins TRBV7-8 and TRBJ2-1; the D is unclear. V was cut by 4 bases and J by 8 bases, with 21 bases left in between. The CDR3 sequence is 16 residues long. The germline V gene has CDR1 SGHVS and CDR2 FQNEAQ. DNA of the CDR3: TGTGCCAGCAGCTCCCCAGGTCGTGAACCAAGGGATGAGCAGTTCTTC. Its protein product is CASSSPGREPRDEQFF.

For the CDR3, the DNA is TGTGCCACCAGCAGAGTAAGGAAGACAGGCACAGATACGCAGTATTTT. It yields the protein CATSRVRKTGTDTQYF. The chain joins TRBV15 to TRBJ2-3; TRBD1 might be the D (5 bases). Germline V gene lookup returns CDR1 LNHNV and CDR2 YYDKDF (reference sequence). Deletions cut 1 base from V and 1 base from J, with 12 bases between. This CDR3 region has 16 residues.

V and J are TRBV29-1 and TRBJ2-2; possibly TRBD2 for D (6 bases). With 7 bases removed from V and 4 bases from J, the gap between germline ends came to 22 bases. There are 16 residues in the CDR3. From germline, CDR1 is SQVTM and CDR2 ANQGSEA. CDR3 amino acids: CSALGGVTGATGELFF. The CDR3 bases are TGCAGCGCCTTAGGAGGGGTTACAGGAGCCACCGGGGAGCTGTTTTTT.

The rearrangement uses TRBV4-1 and TRBJ2-7; 7 bases agree with TRBD2. Per the germline V gene, CDR1 is MGHRA and CDR2 is YSYEKL. V lost 0 bases, J lost 5 bases, and 7 bases stayed unmatched. This CDR3 is built from 15 residues. DNA of the CDR3: TGCGCCAGCAGCCAAGAGGGCGGGAGAAGGAACGAGCAGTACTTC. This translates into CASSQEGGRRNEQYF.

The gene calls are TRBV19 and TRBJ2-5, with 7 bases matching TRBD2. Germline V gives CDR1 LNHDA, CDR2 SQIVND (reference sequence). Trimming took 5 bases from V and 3 from J; bases not matched to a gene: 9. This CDR3 has 15 amino acids. The CDR3 nucleotides read TGTGCCAGTAGTCCCCGGTGGGGGAGGGAAGAGACCCAGTACTTC. It translates to CASSPRWGREETQYF.

This chain joins TRBV29-1 and TRBJ2-7, with D perhaps TRBD1 (9 bases). CDR3 length equals 14 residues. From germline, CDR1 is SQVTM and CDR2 ANQGSEA. V was trimmed by 6 bases and J by 1 base, leaving 16 bases between them. The CDR3 nucleotides read TGCAGCGTCGGGAGGGACAGGGTATCCTACGAGCAGTACTTC. This sequence encodes CSVGRDRVSYEQYF.

J is TRBJ2-7 and V is TRBV28; D gene ambiguous. The germline V and J ends were trimmed by 6 bases and 2 bases, with 11 bases remaining between them. This CDR3 contains 13 residues. Per germline, CDR1 MDHEN and CDR2 SYDVKM. The CDR3 protein is CASRSRTPYEQYF. DNA of the CDR3: TGTGCCAGCAGAAGCAGGACCCCCTACGAGCAGTACTTC.

This clonotype was counted once. The chain combines TRBV29-1 with TRBJ1-4; 8 nucleotides match TRBD1. The CDR3 consists of 14 residues. V lost 0 bases, J lost 6 bases, and 3 bases stayed unmatched. Germline lookup yields CDR1 SQVTM and CDR2 ANQGSEA. The CDR3 sequence is CSVEDRGRDEKLFF. The CDR3 DNA is TGCAGCGTTGAAGACAGGGGGCGCGATGAAAAACTGTTTTTT.

V and J are TRBV7-2 and TRBJ1-2; TRBD1 might be the D (6 bases). CDR1 is SGHTA, CDR2 FQGNSA, per germline. V dropped 4 bases and J dropped 3 bases, with 15 bases sitting between them. The CDR3 contains 15 residues. Written as DNA, the CDR3 is TGTGCCAGCAGCTCCGGACAGCCGGTCTACTATGGCTACACCTTC. It yields the protein CASSSGQPVYYGYTF.